This T cell receptor (beta chain) was sequenced in a study of shared clonotypes between healthy human individuals. The sample holds one count of this clone. Only in-frame clones appear in the TCRdb table, and some are missing; sequencing was by immunoSEQ multiplex PCR. This repertoire shows 2 million to 3 million clones, 80% to 95% found once; its top ten account for about 0.34%. With 4 bases clipped from V and 7 bases from J, the junction kept 5 bases outside the gene matches. This CDR3 contains 14 residues. Germline loops: CDR1 SGHRS, CDR2 YFSETQ. Input material: naive CD4+ T cells from PBMCs. Regarding subset: CD45RA+ positively selected. This sequence originates from a young man in good health. Some clones in this sample may be carry-over from other donors' samples. The chain has TRBV5-1 and TRBJ1-4, with TRBD1 matching 9 bases. CDR3 sequence (DNA): TGCGCCAGCAGCGACGGGACAGGGCGTGAAAAACTGTTTTTT. Protein sequence: CASSDGTGREKLFF.